These 5 T cell receptor beta chains were sequenced from one sample in a study of cytomegalovirus exposure and HLA in healthy donors. PCR employed 60 Vbeta and 13 Jbeta primers. Here immunoSEQ multiplex PCR was the method, and the copy in TCRdb shows in-frame clones only, minus some. The repertoire holds around 200,000 clones, just over 75% seen once, with around 2.9% in the top ten. Sequenced sample: PBMCs. Receptor source: a woman aged 60-70 years in good health and CMV-seropositive.

J is TRBJ2-3 and V is TRBV5-4, with 10 bases identical to TRBD1. Unmatched junction bases numbered 11, after V lost 0 bases and J lost 4 bases. The CDR3 contains 18 residues. Looked up from germline, CDR1 is SGHNT and CDR2 is YYREEE (reference sequence). CDR3 sequence: CASSLDTTGTGVADTQYF. CDR3 bases: TGTGCCAGCAGCTTGGACACTACCGGGACAGGGGTGGCAGATACGCAGTATTTT.

V gene TRBV6-4 combines with J gene TRBJ2-2, with TRBD2 matching over 16 bases. In germline, CDR1 is MRHNA, CDR2 SNTAGT. The V gene end was trimmed by 0 bases and the J gene end by 6 bases; junction bases not matched to a gene: 4. CDR3 length: 18 amino acids. The CDR3 region has the DNA TGTGCCAGCAGTGACTCTGGGACTAGCGGGGGGGCCGCCGGGGAGCTGTTTTTT. Protein sequence: CASSDSGTSGGAAGELFF.

V gene TRBV5-1 combines with J gene TRBJ1-1, with 7 positions matching TRBD1. Germline CDR1 SGHRS, CDR2 YFSETQ. CDR3 length: 13 residues. The V and J ends lost 6 bases and 1 base, in that order; junction bases with no gene match: 3. CDR3 coding DNA: TGCGCCAGCACCGGGGACAGGAACACTGAAGCTTTCTTT. Residues: CASTGDRNTEAFF.

This clone was found a few times. The chain links TRBV11-2 to TRBJ2-2; D possibly corresponds to TRBD1 (5 bases). This CDR3 contains 17 residues. The germline CDR1 and CDR2 sequences are SGHAT and FQNNGV. V dropped 2 bases and J dropped 0 bases, with 13 bases sitting between them. The CDR3 DNA follows: TGTGCCAGCAGCTTAAGGTCAGGACAACCGAACACCGGGGAGCTGTTTTTT. This gives the protein CASSLRSGQPNTGELFF.

The chain links TRBV7-2 to TRBJ2-1; 10 nucleotides line up with TRBD2. V lost 4 bases and J lost 0; bases outside the gene matches: 3. This CDR3 has 16 residues. Per the germline V gene, CDR1 is SGHTA and CDR2 is FQGNSA. In DNA form, the CDR3 reads TGTGCCAGCAGCTCGGGACTAGCGAGCTCCTACAATGAGCAGTTCTTC. It codes for CASSSGLASSYNEQFF.